Detailed here is one TCR beta chain. The source of the sample is a study of molecular identifiers for immune sequencing clone quantification. TCRdb re-derived calls from the PCR reads in MiXCR, one entry per CDR3 protein. The sample lists some 65,000 distinct CDR3 sequences, roughly 18% occurring once. The germline gives CDR1 KGHDR, CDR2 SFDVKD. This CDR3 comprises 15 residues. The ends lost 0 bases at V and 8 bases at J; junction bases unmatched: 4. Sequencing input: naive CD8+ T cells from blood, with Jurkat cell RNA spiked in. As for subset: FACS-sorted CD8+CD4-CCR7+CD45RA+ naive T cells. This TCR was sampled from a human donor in good health. Some libraries in this study had Jurkat cell RNA spiked in. The J gene is TRBJ2-1, the V gene TRBV24-1; TRBD1 aligns across 9 bases. The CDR3 DNA sequence: TGTGCCACCAGTGATTTGGGGACAGGGTATGATGAGCAGTTCTTC. Encoded protein: CATSDLGTGYDEQFF.